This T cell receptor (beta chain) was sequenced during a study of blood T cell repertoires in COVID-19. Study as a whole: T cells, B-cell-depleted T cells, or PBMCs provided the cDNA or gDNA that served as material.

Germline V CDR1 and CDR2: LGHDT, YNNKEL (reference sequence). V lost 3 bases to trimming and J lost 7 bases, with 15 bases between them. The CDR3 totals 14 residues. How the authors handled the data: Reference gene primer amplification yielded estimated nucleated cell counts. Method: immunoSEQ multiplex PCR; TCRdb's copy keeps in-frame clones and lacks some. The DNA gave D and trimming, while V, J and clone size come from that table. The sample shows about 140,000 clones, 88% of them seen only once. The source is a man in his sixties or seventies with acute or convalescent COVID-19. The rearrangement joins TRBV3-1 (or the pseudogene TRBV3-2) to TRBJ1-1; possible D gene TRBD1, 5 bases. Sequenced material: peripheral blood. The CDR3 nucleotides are TGTGCCAGCAGCCAGAAGGGGAACTTAATTGAAGCTTTCTTT. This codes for CASSQKGNLIEAFF.